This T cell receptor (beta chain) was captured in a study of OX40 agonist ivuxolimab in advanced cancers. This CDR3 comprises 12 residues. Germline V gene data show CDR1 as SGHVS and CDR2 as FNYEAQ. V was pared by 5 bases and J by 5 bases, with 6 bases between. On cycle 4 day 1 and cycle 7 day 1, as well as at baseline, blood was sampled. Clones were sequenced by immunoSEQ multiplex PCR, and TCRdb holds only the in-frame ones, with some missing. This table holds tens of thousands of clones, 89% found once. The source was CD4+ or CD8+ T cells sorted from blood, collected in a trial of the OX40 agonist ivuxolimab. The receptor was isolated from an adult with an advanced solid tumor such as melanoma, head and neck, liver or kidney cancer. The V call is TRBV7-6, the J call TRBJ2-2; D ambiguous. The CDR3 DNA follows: TGTGCCAGCAGCCCTGGAACCGGGGAGCTGTTTTTT. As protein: CASSPGTGELFF.